This TCR beta chain was retrieved from a study of blood T cells in healthy people across ages (dated by TCRdb to the mid-2010s). Some background on the complete study: In model experiments, roughly one uniquely barcoded TCR beta cDNA molecule per two T cells was captured by template switching. To track age-related changes in TCR beta repertoire diversity, the study relied on deep sequencing normalized with unique cDNA molecular identifiers. Four age groups were formed from the donors: young (average approximately 15 years), middle-aged (approximately 40), aged (62) and long-lived (approximately 80). To avoid experimental bias, donors of different ages were distributed randomly across sequencing lanes. Using the same blood draw, the study looked at two additional independent replicas of 1 million unique cDNA reads for two donors, one aged 18 to 29 and the other aged 80 or older.

Receptor amplification or capture employed 5' RACE. TCRdb records Illumina HiSeq 2500 as the sequencer. The second PCR ran for about 7 to 11 cycles and used a J-beta primer mix along with a sample-barcoded 5' primer. A template-switch 5' adaptor carrying 12 random nucleotides introduced a unique molecular identifier onto each TCR beta cDNA molecule. Each sample yielded at least 3 million CDR3-containing paired-end reads. First-strand cDNA synthesis was performed from all RNA using the Mint cDNA synthesis kit, with priming by a TRBC-specific oligonucleotide. Following uracil-DNA glycosylase treatment, a first 18-cycle PCR with universal primers M1SS and BC2_uni_R was performed on all cDNA. The authors processed their data as follows. For normalization, 1 million high-quality reads, each with a distinct molecular identifier, were randomly selected from each sample. Instead of being binned into consensus sequences, reads that shared molecular identifiers were thrown out. MiTCR, run with a Q25 quality threshold and the strictest error-elimination algorithm, handled CDR3 identification, clonotype clustering and error correction. A nonparametric unseen species model using Euler transformation provided a lower-bound estimate of total TCR beta diversity. The public reads were run again by TCRdb, first through fastp at Q25 and then through MiXCR, and only productive beta chains were kept. One record per CDR3 amino acid sequence lists the most common genes and DNA. TCRdb, not the authors, supplied the V and J calls. This sample is represented by hundreds of thousands of distinct CDR3 sequences; about a third of them were singletons. Together, the top ten hold approximately 15% of the sample.

The paper's findings and limits, for the study overall: The long-lived group showed more naive CD4+ T cells, fewer expanded clones and increased TCR diversity than the aged group, suggesting age selection. Because profiling used bulk unsorted PBMCs, naive and antigen-experienced compartments could not be compared conclusively. Observed TCR beta diversity per million T cells fell roughly linearly with age, and a significant reduction was already apparent by age about 38. Estimates of total diversity from one million sequenced T cells were regarded as lower bounds and underestimates. Because donor CMV infection status was unknown, age-related changes in expanded clonotypes were potentially confounded. A strong correlation was found between observed TCR beta diversity and the percentage of naive T cells measured by flow cytometry.

On this clonotype: The clone's antigen remains unknown. One junction end disagrees with the germline gene, perhaps due to a read error.

The CDR3, cysteine through phenylalanine, is 14 amino acids long. The kept DNA is CDR3 alone, 42 bases in frame from the first base. The germline V gene sets CDR1 to SGHTA and CDR2 to FQGNSA. Donors were approximately 42 systemically healthy Caucasian individuals from Russia aged about 6 to 100 years. Ten milliliters of peripheral blood were collected from each donor into EDTA-treated Vacutainer tubes. Ficoll-Paque density-gradient centrifugation was used to isolate PBMCs, with at least 6 million obtained per sample. Total RNA, at least 5 micrograms per sample, was extracted from PBMCs with Trizol reagent. The percentages of naive CD45RAhigh/CD27high T cells were determined by flow cytometry on a PBMC aliquot from every donor.

The sequence was collected from a woman aged 80 or over in good health. Donor details come from another sample of the same person, matched by shared clones. The sample consisted of blood. The chain is encoded by TRBV7-2 joined to TRBJ2-7, with the D gene not confidently named. The CDR3 is CAGSLDAGSYEQYF. The DNA reads TGTGCCGGCAGCTTAGATGCTGGGTCCTACGAGCAGTACTTC. Joined to the reference TRBV7-2 and TRBJ2-7 proteins, this CDR3 gives the full variable domain: GAGVSQSPSNKVTEKGKDVELRCDPISGHTALYWYRQSLGQGLEFLIYFQGNSAPDKSGLPSDRFSAERTGGSVSTLTIQRTQQEDSAVYLCAGSLDAGSYEQYFGPGTRLTVT.